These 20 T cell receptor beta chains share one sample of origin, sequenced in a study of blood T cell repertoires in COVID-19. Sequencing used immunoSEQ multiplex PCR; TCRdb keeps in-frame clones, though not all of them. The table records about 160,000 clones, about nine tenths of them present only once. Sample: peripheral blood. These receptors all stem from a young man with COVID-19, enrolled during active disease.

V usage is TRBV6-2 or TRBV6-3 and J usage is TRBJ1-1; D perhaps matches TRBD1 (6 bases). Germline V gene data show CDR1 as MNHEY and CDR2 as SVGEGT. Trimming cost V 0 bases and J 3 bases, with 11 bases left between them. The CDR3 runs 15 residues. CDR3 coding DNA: TGTGCCAGCAGTTACTCCAGCCCAGGGGACACTGAAGCTTTCTTT. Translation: CASSYSSPGDTEAFF.

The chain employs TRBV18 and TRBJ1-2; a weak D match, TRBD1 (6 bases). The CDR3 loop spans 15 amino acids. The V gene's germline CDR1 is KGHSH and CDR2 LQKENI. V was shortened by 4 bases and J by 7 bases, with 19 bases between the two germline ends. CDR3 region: CASSQGHDDGGGYTF. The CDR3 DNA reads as TGTGCCAGCTCACAGGGACACGATGATGGGGGTGGCTACACCTTC.

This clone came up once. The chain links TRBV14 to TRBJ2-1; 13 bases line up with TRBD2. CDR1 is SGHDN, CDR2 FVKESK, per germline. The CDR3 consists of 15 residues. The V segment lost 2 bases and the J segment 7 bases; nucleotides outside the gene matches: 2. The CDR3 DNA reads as TGTGCCAGCAGCCAAAGACTAGCGGGGGGTAATGAGCAGTTCTTC. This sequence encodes CASSQRLAGGNEQFF.

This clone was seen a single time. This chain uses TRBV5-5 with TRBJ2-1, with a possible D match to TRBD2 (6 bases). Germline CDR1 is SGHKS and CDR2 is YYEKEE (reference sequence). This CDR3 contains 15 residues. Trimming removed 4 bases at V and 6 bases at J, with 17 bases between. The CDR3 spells CASSRDWRDANEQFF. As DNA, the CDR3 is TGTGCCAGCAGCCGGGACTGGCGGGACGCCAATGAGCAGTTCTTC.

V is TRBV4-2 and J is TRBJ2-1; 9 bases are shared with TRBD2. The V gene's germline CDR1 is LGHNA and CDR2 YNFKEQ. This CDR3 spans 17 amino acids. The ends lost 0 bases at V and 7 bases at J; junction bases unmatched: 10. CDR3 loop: CASSQDWGASGINEQFF. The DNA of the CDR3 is TGTGCCAGCAGCCAAGATTGGGGTGCTAGCGGGATAAATGAGCAGTTCTTC.

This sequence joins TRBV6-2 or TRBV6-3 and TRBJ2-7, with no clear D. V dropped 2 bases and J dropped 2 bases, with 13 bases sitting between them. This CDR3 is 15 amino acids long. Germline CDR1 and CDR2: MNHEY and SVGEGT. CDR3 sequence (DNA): TGTGCCAGCAGTTACGTTGGCAATGATCCCTACGAGCAGTACTTC. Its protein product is CASSYVGNDPYEQYF.

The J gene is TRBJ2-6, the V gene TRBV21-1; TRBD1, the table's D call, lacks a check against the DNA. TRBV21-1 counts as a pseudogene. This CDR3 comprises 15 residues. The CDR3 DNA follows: TGTGCCAGCAGCAGCAGGGCCTCTGGGGCCAACGTCCTGACTTTC. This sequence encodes CASSSRASGANVLTF.

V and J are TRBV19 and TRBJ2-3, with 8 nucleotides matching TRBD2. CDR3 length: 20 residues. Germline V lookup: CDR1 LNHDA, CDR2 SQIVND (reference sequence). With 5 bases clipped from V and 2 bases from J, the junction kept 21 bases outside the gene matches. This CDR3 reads CASSPASAGTSPRITDTQYF. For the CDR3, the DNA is TGTGCCAGTAGTCCTGCAAGCGCCGGGACTAGTCCTAGAATCACAGATACGCAGTATTTT.

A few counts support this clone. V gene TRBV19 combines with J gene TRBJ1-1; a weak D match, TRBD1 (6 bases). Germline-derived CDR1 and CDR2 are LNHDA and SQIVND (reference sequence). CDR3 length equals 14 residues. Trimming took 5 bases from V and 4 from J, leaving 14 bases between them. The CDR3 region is CASSHRQAVTEAFF. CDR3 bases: TGTGCCAGTAGTCATCGACAGGCCGTCACTGAAGCTTTCTTT.

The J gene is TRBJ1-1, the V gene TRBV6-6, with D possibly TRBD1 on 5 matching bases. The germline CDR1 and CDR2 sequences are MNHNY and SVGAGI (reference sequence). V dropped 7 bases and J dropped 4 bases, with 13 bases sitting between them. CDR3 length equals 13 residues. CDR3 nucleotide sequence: TGTGCCAGCAACCGGGGGGAGGGCACTGAAGCTTTCTTT. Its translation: CASNRGEGTEAFF.

The CDR3, as DNA: TGTGCCAGTGCCGAGAGGGATAGCAATCAGCCCCAGCATTTT. Translating it yields CASAERDSNQPQHF. The rearrangement joins TRBV27 to TRBJ1-5; D not resolved. This CDR3 is built from 14 residues. In germline, CDR1 is MNHEY, CDR2 SMNVEV (reference sequence). Trimming cost V 9 bases and J 0 bases, with 12 bases left between them.

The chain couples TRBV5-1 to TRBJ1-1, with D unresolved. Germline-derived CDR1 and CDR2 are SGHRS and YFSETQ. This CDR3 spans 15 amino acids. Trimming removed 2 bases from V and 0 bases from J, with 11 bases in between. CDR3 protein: CASSLLNRMNTEAFF. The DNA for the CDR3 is TGCGCCAGCAGCTTACTAAACCGTATGAACACTGAAGCTTTCTTT.

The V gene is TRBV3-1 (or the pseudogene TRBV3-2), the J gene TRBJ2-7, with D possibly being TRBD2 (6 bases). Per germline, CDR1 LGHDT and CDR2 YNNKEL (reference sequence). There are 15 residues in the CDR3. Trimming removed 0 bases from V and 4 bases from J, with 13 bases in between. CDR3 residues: CASSQDRRGGYEQYF. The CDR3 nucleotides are TGTGCCAGCAGCCAAGATAGGAGGGGTGGGTACGAGCAGTACTTC.

CDR3 in amino acids: CASSSRGNYGYTF. For the CDR3, the DNA is TGTGCCAGCAGCTCCCGAGGGAACTATGGCTACACCTTC. This sequence joins TRBV9 and TRBJ1-2; D uncertain. The CDR3 sequence is 13 residues long. Trimming shortened V by 4 bases and J by 2 bases, and 9 bases separated the two germline ends. CDR1 is SGDLS, CDR2 YYNGEE, per germline.

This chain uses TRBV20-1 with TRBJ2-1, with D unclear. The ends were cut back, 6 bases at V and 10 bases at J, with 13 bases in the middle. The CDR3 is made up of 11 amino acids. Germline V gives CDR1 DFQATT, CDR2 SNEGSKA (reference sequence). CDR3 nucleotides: TGCAGTGCACTTAAGTCCGAAGAGCAGTTCTTC. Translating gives CSALKSEEQFF.

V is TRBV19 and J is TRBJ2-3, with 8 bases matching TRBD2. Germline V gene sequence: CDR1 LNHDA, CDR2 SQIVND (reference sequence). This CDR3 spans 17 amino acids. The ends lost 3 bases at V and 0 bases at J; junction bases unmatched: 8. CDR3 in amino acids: CASSISGASSSTDTQYF. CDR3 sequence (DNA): TGTGCCAGTAGTATTAGCGGGGCCTCCTCTAGCACAGATACGCAGTATTTT.

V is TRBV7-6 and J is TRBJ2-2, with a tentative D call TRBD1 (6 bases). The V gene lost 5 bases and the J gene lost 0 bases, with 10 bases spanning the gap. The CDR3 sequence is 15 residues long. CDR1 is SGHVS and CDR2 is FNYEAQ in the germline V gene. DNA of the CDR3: TGTGCCAGCAGCGTGGACAGCTCGAACACCGGGGAGCTGTTTTTT. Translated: CASSVDSSNTGELFF. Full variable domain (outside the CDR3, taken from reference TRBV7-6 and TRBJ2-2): GAGVSQSPRYKVTKRGQDVALRCDPISGHVSLYWYRQALGQGPEFLTYFNYEAQQDKSGLPNDRFSAERPEGSISTLTIQRTEQRDSAMYRCASSVDSSNTGELFFGEGSRLTVL.

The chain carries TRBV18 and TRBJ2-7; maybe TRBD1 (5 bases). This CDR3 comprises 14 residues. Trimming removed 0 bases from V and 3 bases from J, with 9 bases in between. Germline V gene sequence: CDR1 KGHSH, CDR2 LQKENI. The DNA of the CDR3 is TGTGCCAGCTCACCACCGTCCAGGGTCTACGAGCAGTACTTC. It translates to CASSPPSRVYEQYF.

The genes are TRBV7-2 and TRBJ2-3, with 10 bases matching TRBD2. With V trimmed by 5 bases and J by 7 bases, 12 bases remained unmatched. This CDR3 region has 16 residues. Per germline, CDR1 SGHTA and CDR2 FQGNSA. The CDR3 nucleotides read TGTGCCAGCAGCCCATACGGGGCTAGCGGGGGCCATACGCAGTATTTT. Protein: CASSPYGASGGHTQYF.

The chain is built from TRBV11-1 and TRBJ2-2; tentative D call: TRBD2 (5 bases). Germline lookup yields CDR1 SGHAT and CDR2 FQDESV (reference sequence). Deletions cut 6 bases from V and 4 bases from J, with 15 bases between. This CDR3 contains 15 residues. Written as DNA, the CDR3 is TGTGCCAGCAGTTCTCCGGGATTTAGCACCGGGGAGCTGTTTTTT. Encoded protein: CASSSPGFSTGELFF. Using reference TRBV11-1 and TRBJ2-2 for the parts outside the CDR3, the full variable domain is EAEVAQSPRYKITEKSQAVAFWCDPISGHATLYWYRQILGQGPELLVQFQDESVVDDSQLPKDRFSAERLKGVDSTLKIQPAELGDSAMYLCASSSPGFSTGELFFGEGSRLTVL.